The 18 T cell receptor beta chains below come from one sample, sequenced in a study of control samples from healthy donors and cancer patients. The repertoire was sequenced with immunoSEQ multiplex PCR; TCRdb's copy has only in-frame clones and lacks some. The sample contains approximately 30,000 clones, approximately 93% of which appear only once. The sequencing sample was made of blood. The receptors here all came from a man aged 60 to 69 in good health.

V usage is TRBV12-3 or TRBV12-4 and J usage is TRBJ2-1; possible D gene TRBD1, 6 bases. Trimming removed 2 bases at V and 10 bases at J, with 12 bases between. This CDR3 spans 13 amino acids. The CDR3 loop is CASSLKERGEQFF. The CDR3 nucleotides are TGTGCCAGCAGTTTAAAGGAGAGGGGGGAGCAGTTCTTC.

The chain recombines TRBV7-3 with TRBJ2-3, with TRBD1 matching over 7 bases. This CDR3 contains 14 residues. CDR1 SGHTA and CDR2 FQGTGA come from the germline V gene. V dropped 2 bases and J dropped 5; count of bases not matched to a gene: 4. CDR3: CASSLGQGVDTQYF. The CDR3 DNA reads as TGTGCCAGCAGCTTAGGGCAGGGGGTAGATACGCAGTATTTT.

The rearrangement links TRBV29-1 to TRBJ1-3, with D perhaps TRBD1 (6 bases). CDR1 and CDR2 from the germline V gene are SQVTM and ANQGSEA. V lost 8 bases, J lost 0 bases, and 11 bases lay in between. CDR3 length: 13 amino acids. The CDR3 protein is CSFRQDSGNTIYF. Here the CDR3 DNA reads TGCAGCTTTCGACAGGACTCTGGAAACACCATATATTTT.

The gene calls are TRBV6-5 and TRBJ2-1; D may be TRBD2 (6 bases). Trimming pared 5 bases from V and 4 bases from J, leaving 15 bases between. Germline CDR1 and CDR2: MNHEY and SVGAGI. This CDR3 contains 15 residues. DNA of the CDR3: TGTGCCAGCAGTCCTCGGCGGGGCCCGTACAATGAGCAGTTCTTC. It encodes CASSPRRGPYNEQFF.

The table lists this clone with a few counts. The chain recombines TRBV4-2 with TRBJ1-5; D remains ambiguous. Germline loops: CDR1 LGHNA, CDR2 YNFKEQ. V was pared by 0 bases and J by 2 bases, with 17 bases between. CDR3 length equals 18 residues. CDR3 region: CASSQEGLLGRGNQPQHF. The CDR3 bases are TGTGCCAGCAGCCAAGAAGGATTGTTGGGAAGAGGCAATCAGCCCCAGCATTTT.

The CDR3 DNA follows: TGTGCCAGTAGTATAGCAAGGGGGAGCAATCAGCCCCAGCATTTT. Its protein product is CASSIARGSNQPQHF. V is TRBV19 and J is TRBJ1-5; TRBD1 might be the D (6 bases). The V and J ends lost 1 base and 1 base respectively, with 8 bases between them. The length of the CDR3 is 15 residues. Germline CDR1 LNHDA, CDR2 SQIVND (reference sequence).

The chain carries TRBV11-2 and TRBJ1-3, with a possible D match to TRBD1 (5 bases). The CDR3 loop spans 15 amino acids. CDR1 and CDR2 from the germline V gene are SGHAT and FQNNGV. V was clipped by 3 bases and J by 0 bases, with 9 bases between them. CDR3 sequence reads: CASSLGGNSGNTIYF. CDR3 DNA sequence: TGTGCCAGCAGCTTGGGGGGAAACTCTGGAAACACCATATATTTT.

The chain employs TRBV5-1 and TRBJ2-1; 8 nucleotides agree with TRBD1. The CDR3 is 16 amino acids. Trimming cost V 3 bases and J 9 bases; bases outside gene matches: 14. Germline V gives CDR1 SGHRS, CDR2 YFSETQ. CDR3 DNA: TGCGCCAGCAGCTCTACCTTGGGACAGGTTAGCGCTGAGCAGTTCTTC. Protein: CASSSTLGQVSAEQFF.

This chain links TRBV6-5 with TRBJ1-1; 8 nucleotides match TRBD1. Trimming at V came to 3 bases and at J to 1 base, leaving 4 bases not matched to a gene. Germline loops: CDR1 MNHEY, CDR2 SVGAGI. The CDR3 has 15 amino acids. Here the CDR3 reads CASSYSDRGNTEAFF. CDR3 nucleotides: TGTGCCAGCAGTTATTCAGACAGGGGGAACACTGAAGCTTTCTTT.

This chain connects TRBV6-5 to TRBJ2-1; 9 bases agree with TRBD2. Germline V CDR1 and CDR2: MNHEY, SVGAGI. V trimming: 7 bases; J trimming: 2 bases; junction bases outside the gene matches: 6. The CDR3 covers 15 residues. The CDR3 loop is CASTQSGGPYNEQFF. CDR3 DNA: TGTGCCAGCACCCAGAGCGGGGGGCCCTACAATGAGCAGTTCTTC.

Remarks on this clone: In the same sample, other DNA sequences code for this CDR3. The chain links TRBV11-2 to TRBJ1-5; D perhaps matches TRBD1 (5 bases). Per germline, CDR1 SGHAT and CDR2 FQNNGV. Trimming removed 11 bases from V and 3 bases from J, with 20 bases in between. This CDR3 is 15 amino acids long. In DNA form, the CDR3 reads TGTGCCTCCAGCTTAGCGGGGCAGCCCAATCAGCCCCAGCATTTT. Translation: CASSLAGQPNQPQHF.

The genes are TRBV19 and TRBJ1-1; no reliable D call. The V end was cut by 3 bases, the J end by 4 bases, with 9 bases between. Germline lookup yields CDR1 LNHDA and CDR2 SQIVND (reference sequence). This CDR3 region has 13 residues. CDR3 sequence reads: CASSIPGSTEAFF. The CDR3 nucleotides read TGTGCCAGTAGTATCCCGGGTTCCACTGAAGCTTTCTTT.

CDR3 in amino acids: CASSVQGVGTEAFF. CDR3 nucleotides: TGTGCCAGCAGCGTACAGGGGGTGGGCACTGAAGCTTTCTTT. This rearrangement joins TRBV7-9 to TRBJ1-1, with 8 positions matching TRBD1. The CDR3 is 14 residues long. Trimming removed 5 bases from V and 4 bases from J; junction bases left unmatched: 6. CDR1 SEHNR and CDR2 FQNEAQ come from the germline V gene (reference sequence).

This clone was seen a single time. The rearrangement uses TRBV5-5 and TRBJ2-7; the match to TRBD1 covers 7 bases. In germline, CDR1 is SGHKS, CDR2 YYEKEE (reference sequence). The CDR3 covers 15 residues. V shed 4 bases, J shed 3 bases, and the junction held 10 bases outside the gene matches. In DNA, the CDR3 is TGTGCCAGCAGCCGGGACGCGACAGGGCACTACGAGCAGTACTTC. The encoded protein is CASSRDATGHYEQYF.

This clone came up once. The V and J genes are TRBV7-2 and TRBJ2-2; 8 bases are shared with TRBD1. V lost 2 bases and J lost 8; bases outside the gene matches: 10. There are 16 residues in the CDR3. Germline V lookup: CDR1 SGHTA, CDR2 FQGNSA. The CDR3 loop reads CASSLLAGGASGELFF. The CDR3 DNA follows: TGTGCCAGCAGCTTACTGGCAGGGGGCGCTTCTGGGGAGCTGTTTTTT.

This chain connects TRBV7-8 to TRBJ2-3; D possibly corresponds to TRBD1 (5 bases). The germline V gene has CDR1 SGHVS and CDR2 FQNEAQ. Trimming took off 0 bases at V and 0 bases at J, with 7 bases between the two ends. The CDR3 spans 15 residues. CDR3 coding DNA: TGTGCCAGCAGCTTAGCGACAGCAAGCACAGATACGCAGTATTTT. It yields the protein CASSLATASTDTQYF.

This clone turned up a few times. The chain carries TRBV19 and TRBJ1-6, with a tentative D call TRBD1 (5 bases). Per the germline V gene, CDR1 is LNHDA and CDR2 is SQIVND (reference sequence). The CDR3 runs to 12 residues. Deletions cut 5 bases from V and 8 bases from J, with 7 bases between. The DNA of the CDR3 is TGTGCCAGTAGTCGCAGGGATTCACCCCTCCACTTT. It specifies CASSRRDSPLHF.

The chain has TRBV19 and TRBJ2-1; 12 bases align to TRBD2. V dropped 5 bases and J dropped 6; count of bases not matched to a gene: 5. The CDR3 runs to 15 residues. CDR1 is LNHDA, CDR2 SQIVND, per germline (reference sequence). The CDR3 DNA follows: TGTGCCAGTAGTCGACTAGCGGGAGTAGGCAATGAGCAGTTCTTC. It encodes CASSRLAGVGNEQFF.